A selection of T cell receptor beta chains follows, all from one sample in a study of blood T cells in healthy people across ages. TCRdb itself ran the 5' RACE reads through MiXCR, one entry per CDR3 protein. The repertoire holds roughly 680,000 distinct CDR3 sequences, 20% to 25% seen once, with roughly 3.9% in the top ten. The sequencing input was blood. All receptors come from a man aged 70 or older in good health. CDR3s include the opening cysteine and the closing phenylalanine or tryptophan. The D gene is left open where the match is weak. Clone size, where shown, is once, few, many, or a class for clones that have expanded.

DNA	CDR3	D	size	V	J
TGTGCCAGCAGCCAGTCCGGACTAGATTACAATGAGCAGTTCTTC	CASSQSGLDYNEQFF	TRBD2	-	TRBV14	TRBJ2-1
TGTGCCGGCAGCTCGTCGGGGTTCTTTGAAAAACTGTTTTTT	CAGSSSGFFEKLFF	-	-	TRBV7-8	TRBJ1-4
TGTGCCAGCAGCGCCGGGACAGGGGATGAAAAACTGTTTTTT	CASSAGTGDEKLFF	TRBD1	-	TRBV9	TRBJ1-4
TGTGCCAGCAGTTTAGGGACGGGAGTTACAGATACGCAGTATTTT	CASSLGTGVTDTQYF	-	-	TRBV28	TRBJ2-3
TGTGCCAGCAGCCGCTTCCGGGGACTAGCCAAAAACATTCAGTACTTC	CASSRFRGLAKNIQYF	-	few	TRBV3-1	TRBJ2-4
TGTGCCAGCAGCCCTCCAACAGGGGGCGGAACCGGGGAGCTGTTTTTT	CASSPPTGGGTGELFF	TRBD1	-	TRBV9	TRBJ2-2
TGTGCCAGCAGCTTAGGTCCATTCCCCTACGAGCAGTACTTC	CASSLGPFPYEQYF	-	-	TRBV7-8	TRBJ2-7
TGTGCCAGCAGCCGGACAGTGGGTGGATCCAAAAACATTCAGTACTTC	CASSRTVGGSKNIQYF	-	-	TRBV7-6	TRBJ2-4
TGTGCCACCAAGGACAGGGGGGTCGGCTACACCTTC	CATKDRGVGYTF	TRBD1	-	TRBV7-9	TRBJ1-2
TGCAGCGTTCCCTCGGGCCTCAAGACCCAGTACTTC	CSVPSGLKTQYF	-	-	TRBV29-1	TRBJ2-5
TGTGCCAGCAGCTTCAACGACAGGCAAGAGACCCAGTACTTC	CASSFNDRQETQYF	-	many	TRBV5-6	TRBJ2-5
TGTGCCGGCAGCTTAGGCACAGATACGCAGTATTTT	CAGSLGTDTQYF	-	-	TRBV7-3	TRBJ2-3
TGTGCCAGCAGCTTAGCACCCTACTCCTACGAGCAGTACTTC	CASSLAPYSYEQYF	-	few	TRBV7-9	TRBJ2-7
TGTGCCAGCAGCAAAGAGAGGGGGGGTGTGCGGGAGGAAAGGAATGAGCAGTTCTTC	CASSKERGGVREERNEQFF	-	-	TRBV21-1	TRBJ2-1
TGTGCCAGCAGTCCTCTAGAGGGTGCCTACAATGAGCAGTTCTTC	CASSPLEGAYNEQFF	-	few	TRBV28	TRBJ2-1
TGTGCCAGCAGCCACTCATTGGAAGCTTTCTTT	CASSHSLEAFF	-	-	TRBV12-3/TRBV12-4	TRBJ1-1
TGTGCCAGCAGTCCCCGACAGGGGGCGCGTGTTTACGAGCAGTACTTC	CASSPRQGARVYEQYF	TRBD1	-	TRBV12-3/TRBV12-4	TRBJ2-7
TGTGCCAGCCGGGAGGGCCCCGGGGAGCTGTTTTTT	CASREGPGELFF	TRBD2	-	TRBV2	TRBJ2-2
TGTGCCAGCAGGCCGACAAACACCGGGACCCCCGATGGCTACACCTTC	CASRPTNTGTPDGYTF	-	-	TRBV7-9	TRBJ1-2
TGTGCCAGCAGCCCCCTCGGGGAAACCTACGAGCAGTACTTC	CASSPLGETYEQYF	-	-	TRBV9	TRBJ2-7
TGTGCCAGCAGCTTAGGCGGAGGACTAGCGGCTAAAAACATTCAGTACTTC	CASSLGGGLAAKNIQYF	TRBD2	-	TRBV7-2	TRBJ2-4
TGCAGTGCTAGAGACCCGGGGCACCTAGTCACAGATACGCAGTATTTT	CSARDPGHLVTDTQYF	-	once	TRBV20-1	TRBJ2-3
TGTGCCAGCAGCTGGAGCGGGACAGGGGGGAATGAGCAGTTCTTC	CASSWSGTGGNEQFF	TRBD1	few	TRBV7-6	TRBJ2-1